The clone carrying this TCR beta chain has only a few counts. Antigen unknown. Germline V gene data show CDR1 as SGHRS and CDR2 as YFSETQ. J gave up 2 bases and V 0 bases, and 2 bases lay outside the gene matches. The CDR3 length is 16 residues. The sample originates from a study of identical twins. Study-level results: For zero-insertion analyses, partial confounding could come from invariant MAIT and iNKT cells. Instead of following the same donors, the conclusions were based on cross-sectional statistical analysis.

Template switching introduced a universal primer site, and the cDNA bore unique molecular identifiers. In TCRdb, the 5' RACE reads were re-called with MiXCR into one record per CDR3 protein. The sample has about 810,000 distinct CDR3 sequences, roughly an eighth seen once. These records were also assigned to another study, of yellow fever vaccine responses in identical twins.

The gene calls are TRBV5-1 and TRBJ2-4; 10 positions agree with TRBD2. The material sequenced was PBMCs. This clonotype was obtained from a young woman in good health. The CDR3 DNA reads as TGCGCCAGCAGCTTGGAAGCGGGAGGGCCCAAAAACATTCAGTACTTC. Its protein is CASSLEAGGPKNIQYF.